The T cell receptor beta chain described here comes from a study of OX40 agonist ivuxolimab in advanced cancers. Study details: Aged roughly 23 to 90 with a mean of approximately 57 years, they were 82.7% male.

V trimming: 10 bases; J trimming: 5 bases; junction bases outside the gene matches: 12. CDR1 and CDR2 (germline): SGHNT, YENEEA. This CDR3 spans 15 amino acids. Using immunoSEQ multiplex PCR, the repertoire was profiled, and TCRdb retains in-frame clones only, with some absent. The sample holds approximately 75,000 clones, 90% seen once. The source material was CD4+ or CD8+ T cells sorted from blood, sampled in a trial of the OX40 agonist ivuxolimab. The rearrangement uses TRBV11-3 and TRBJ2-7; 12 bases fit TRBD1. This clonotype was sampled from an adult with an advanced solid tumor such as melanoma, head and neck, liver or kidney cancer. The CDR3 loop reads CAISSTGTGGDEQYF. CDR3 bases: TGTGCCATCTCCTCCACCGGGACAGGGGGCGACGAGCAGTACTTC.